The 25 T cell receptor beta chains below all came from one sample that was sequenced in a study of control samples from healthy donors and cancer patients. Assay used: immunoSEQ multiplex PCR; TCRdb lists only in-frame clones, some missing. The table records 150,000 or so clones, around 92% of them present only once. Sequenced input: blood. The receptors originated from a woman aged 50 to 65 in good health.

This chain links TRBV20-1 with TRBJ1-3; 9 bases match TRBD1. The CDR3 covers 16 residues. Germline values: CDR1 DFQATT, CDR2 SNEGSKA (reference sequence). CDR3 residues: CRASGTGQISGNTIYF. The CDR3 bases are TGCAGGGCCAGTGGGACAGGGCAGATCTCTGGAAACACCATATATTTT.

The rearrangement links TRBV29-1 to TRBJ1-2, with 11 bases aligning to TRBD1. The V segment lost 3 bases and the J segment 6 bases; nucleotides outside the gene matches: 12. The CDR3 totals 16 residues. Germline V lookup: CDR1 SQVTM, CDR2 ANQGSEA. The CDR3 is CSVEYRTGGGFDGYTF. The CDR3 nucleotides are TGCAGCGTTGAGTACCGGACAGGGGGCGGCTTCGATGGCTACACCTTC.

This clone was observed a single time. The chain links TRBV5-8 to TRBJ1-1; unclear D gene. This CDR3 spans 13 amino acids. Per the germline V gene, CDR1 is SGHTS and CDR2 is YDEGEE. V lost 1 base to trimming and J lost 4 bases, with 8 bases between them. The CDR3 DNA reads TGTGCCAGCAGCTTGTCCCCAAGCACTGAAGCTTTCTTT. Translated: CASSLSPSTEAFF. Looking up the rest from reference TRBV5-8 and TRBJ1-1 gives the full variable domain: EAGVTQSPTHLIKTRGQQATLRCSPISGHTSVYWYQQALGLGLQFLLWYDEGEERNRGNFPPRFSGRQFPNYSSELNVNALELEDSALYLCASSLSPSTEAFFGQGTRLTVV.

This clone was seen a handful of times. The chain employs TRBV28 and TRBJ1-2, with 7 bases lining up with TRBD1. The CDR3 is 13 residues long. The germline V gene encodes CDR1 MDHEN and CDR2 SYDVKM. V lost 6 bases and J lost 6; bases outside the gene matches: 7. The DNA for the CDR3 is TGTGCCAGCAGCTGGGACAGATGGCATGGCTACACCTTC. Residues: CASSWDRWHGYTF.

Only one count was recorded for this clone. The chain links TRBV19 to TRBJ2-4; no clear D gene. There are 13 residues in the CDR3. V gave up 1 base and J gave up 6 bases, with 7 bases separating them. In germline, CDR1 is LNHDA, CDR2 SQIVND (reference sequence). CDR3 bases: TGTGCCAGTAGTATAGGTAGACGAAACATTCAGTACTTC. This codes for CASSIGRRNIQYF.

The chain uses TRBV24-1 and TRBJ2-3, with D perhaps TRBD1 (6 bases). The CDR3 extends over 15 amino acids. V gave up 7 bases and J gave up 2 bases, with 15 bases separating them. Per the germline V gene, CDR1 is KGHDR and CDR2 is SFDVKD. Here the CDR3 reads CATRADRPNTDTQYF. CDR3 bases: TGTGCCACCAGAGCTGACAGGCCCAACACAGATACGCAGTATTTT.

The J gene is TRBJ1-1, the V gene TRBV30; 9 bases line up with TRBD1. Germline trimming cut 3 bases from V and 3 bases from J; bases unmatched to any gene: 2. CDR1 GTSNPN and CDR2 SVGIG come from the germline V gene (reference sequence). CDR3 length equals 13 residues. CDR3 residues: CAWSRDRDTEAFF. CDR3 DNA: TGTGCCTGGAGCCGGGACAGGGACACTGAAGCTTTCTTT.

The CDR3 DNA follows: TGTGCCACCAGTGTCGGAGTAGCGGGAGGCAATGAGCAGTTCTTC. This gives the protein CATSVGVAGGNEQFF. The chain has TRBV24-1 and TRBJ2-1; TRBD2 matches 10 bases. CDR1 is KGHDR and CDR2 is SFDVKD in the germline V gene. Trimming took 5 bases from V and 6 from J; bases not matched to a gene: 6. The CDR3 is 15 amino acids.

Regarding this clone: Other DNA sequences in this sample translate to the same CDR3. The genes are TRBV12-3 or TRBV12-4 and TRBJ2-5; TRBD1 or TRBD2 may be the D gene (6 bases each). There are 13 residues in the CDR3. Trimming shortened V by 6 bases and J by 4 bases, and 12 bases separated the two germline ends. This chain's CDR3 is CASSRGGRETQYF. CDR3 DNA sequence: TGTGCCAGCAGCCGAGGGGGGAGAGAGACCCAGTACTTC.

This clone was seen once. The chain couples TRBV23-1 to TRBJ1-6, with D possibly TRBD1 on 6 matching bases. TRBV23-1 carries the ORF label, with uncertain function. V lost 1 base and J 6 bases, leaving 16 bases between the germline ends. The CDR3 has 17 residues. In DNA, the CDR3 is TGCGCCAGCAGTCAATGCGGGGGGGCCCTGGGTAATTCACCCCTCCACTTT. Translating it yields CASSQCGGALGNSPLHF.

The gene calls are TRBV19 and TRBJ2-7, with D possibly matching TRBD2 (5 bases). Trimming removed 4 bases at V and 2 bases at J, with 9 bases between. CDR3 length: 13 residues. Germline V gives CDR1 LNHDA, CDR2 SQIVND (reference sequence). CDR3 DNA: TGTGCCAGTAGTAAGGAGGTTCCCTACGAGCAGTACTTC. Encoded protein: CASSKEVPYEQYF.

This rearrangement joins TRBV3-1 (or the pseudogene TRBV3-2) to TRBJ2-4; 10 bases align to TRBD1. The germline V gene encodes CDR1 LGHDT and CDR2 YNNKEL (reference sequence). This CDR3 has 18 residues. V was pared by 4 bases and J by 1 base, with 10 bases of the junction left unmatched. CDR3 in amino acids: CASSPRQGAAVAKNIQYF. As DNA, the CDR3 is TGTGCCAGCAGCCCGCGACAGGGGGCGGCGGTGGCCAAAAACATTCAGTACTTC.

The V call is TRBV7-8, the J call TRBJ2-5; 7 positions agree with TRBD1. The trim removed 5 bases at V and 4 bases at J, leaving 4 bases unmatched. The CDR3 totals 13 residues. CDR1 is SGHVS and CDR2 is FQNEAQ in the germline V gene. The CDR3 spells CASSLTGPETQYF. The CDR3 DNA is TGTGCCAGCAGCCTGACAGGGCCAGAGACCCAGTACTTC.

The table lists this clone with many counts. The chain recombines TRBV7-9 with TRBJ2-7; TRBD1 aligns across 7 bases. Germline trimming cut 5 bases from V and 3 bases from J; bases unmatched to any gene: 10. Per the germline V gene, CDR1 is SEHNR and CDR2 is FQNEAQ (reference sequence). The CDR3 contains 15 residues. The CDR3 DNA reads as TGTGCCAGCAGCCCCCGGGACAGCTTTCACTACGAGCAGTACTTC. Translated: CASSPRDSFHYEQYF. Together with reference TRBV7-9 and TRBJ2-7, the CDR3 gives the full variable domain: DTGVSQNPRHKITKRGQNVTFRCDPISEHNRLYWYRQTLGQGPEFLTYFQNEAQLEKSRLLSDRFSAERPKGSFSTLEIQRTEQGDSAMYLCASSPRDSFHYEQYFGPGTRLTVT.

The chain combines TRBV7-9 with TRBJ2-4; TRBD1 is a possible D gene (5 bases). Looked up from germline, CDR1 is SEHNR and CDR2 is FQNEAQ (reference sequence). The germline V and J ends were trimmed by 1 base and 3 bases, with 7 bases remaining between them. This CDR3 spans 14 amino acids. This chain's CDR3 is CASSLGRVKNIQYF. CDR3 nucleotides: TGTGCCAGCAGCTTAGGCAGGGTCAAAAACATTCAGTACTTC.

CDR3 protein: CSVQTGTGGGYTF. The DNA of the CDR3 is TGCAGCGTCCAAACCGGGACAGGGGGTGGCTACACCTTC. J is TRBJ1-2 and V is TRBV29-1, with 11 bases lining up with TRBD1. Germline V gives CDR1 SQVTM, CDR2 ANQGSEA. Trimming removed 6 bases from V and 7 bases from J; junction bases left unmatched: 7. This CDR3 region has 13 residues.

The chain employs TRBV20-1 and TRBJ1-2, with D uncertain. V lost 3 bases and J 6 bases, leaving 14 bases between the germline ends. Germline V gives CDR1 DFQATT, CDR2 SNEGSKA (reference sequence). The CDR3 has 13 residues. The CDR3 is CSASNEGENGYTF. For the CDR3, the DNA is TGCAGTGCTAGTAACGAGGGTGAAAATGGCTACACCTTC.

This rearrangement joins TRBV5-1 to TRBJ1-6; D uncertain. CDR1 and CDR2 from the germline V gene are SGHRS and YFSETQ. V shed 7 bases and J shed 5 bases, with 13 bases lying between them. The CDR3 is 14 amino acids. CDR3 bases: TGCGCCAGCGGCCTTAGCCAGCATAATTCACCCCTCCACTTT. Amino acids: CASGLSQHNSPLHF.

The rearrangement links TRBV7-9 to TRBJ1-3; 7 bases are shared with TRBD1. This CDR3 is built from 15 residues. The germline V gene encodes CDR1 SEHNR and CDR2 FQNEAQ (reference sequence). The V and J ends lost 4 bases and 5 bases, in that order; junction bases with no gene match: 8. CDR3 bases: TGTGCCAGCAGCTCTGGGACAGCCGCTAGAAACACCATATATTTT. It translates to CASSSGTAARNTIYF.

V is TRBV5-7 and J is TRBJ2-1, with D maybe TRBD1 (6 bases). TRBV5-7 is an open reading frame, and its role is uncertain. Trimming removed 3 bases from V and 1 base from J, with 17 bases in between. The CDR3 has 17 amino acids. In DNA form, the CDR3 reads TGTGCCAGCAGCTCATACTCTACAGGGCAGTCCTACAATGAGCAGTTCTTC. It is translated as CASSSYSTGQSYNEQFF.

This clone appeared a single time. The chain carries TRBV7-8 and TRBJ1-6, with D hard to call. CDR1 is SGHVS, CDR2 FQNEAQ, per germline. This CDR3 comprises 18 residues. V lost 1 base and J 0 bases, leaving 13 bases between the germline ends. This CDR3 reads CASSLVGLESSYNSPLHF. For the CDR3, the DNA is TGTGCCAGCAGCTTAGTGGGGTTAGAGAGCTCCTATAATTCACCCCTCCACTTT.

The V call is TRBV3-1 (or the pseudogene TRBV3-2), the J call TRBJ1-2; 8 positions match TRBD1. Per germline, CDR1 LGHDT and CDR2 YNNKEL (reference sequence). The CDR3 runs to 16 residues. V trimming: 4 bases; J trimming: 8 bases; junction bases outside the gene matches: 15. The CDR3 DNA reads as TGTGCCAGCAGCCGAGTTAGACAGGGGATTTTGGAGGGCTACACCTTC. Translation gives CASSRVRQGILEGYTF.

This clone was detected only once. The chain has TRBV6-1 and TRBJ2-5; weak D call: TRBD2 (6 bases). Germline V gives CDR1 MNHNS, CDR2 SASEGT. The CDR3 totals 13 residues. V was trimmed by 5 bases and J by 2 bases, leaving 9 bases between them. The CDR3 here is CASSPGTQETQYF. CDR3 DNA: TGTGCCAGCAGTCCCGGGACTCAAGAGACCCAGTACTTC.

This clone was found a few times. The J gene is TRBJ1-5, the V gene TRBV5-1; 7 nucleotides align to TRBD1. This CDR3 comprises 16 residues. In germline, CDR1 is SGHRS, CDR2 YFSETQ. The V and J ends lost 0 bases and 6 bases, in that order; junction bases with no gene match: 9. For the CDR3, the DNA is TGCGCCAGCAGCTTGGGCGACCGACAGGGTGGTCAGCCCCAGCATTTT. Its protein product is CASSLGDRQGGQPQHF.

CDR3 sequence (DNA): TGTGCCAGCAGGACACAGGGGGCGAGGTCACCCCTCCACTTT. Amino acids: CASRTQGARSPLHF. This chain joins TRBV6-5 and TRBJ1-6; 9 positions agree with TRBD1. The CDR3 totals 14 residues. Germline V gene sequence: CDR1 MNHEY, CDR2 SVGAGI. V shed 6 bases and J 10 bases; nucleotides not matched to a gene: 7.